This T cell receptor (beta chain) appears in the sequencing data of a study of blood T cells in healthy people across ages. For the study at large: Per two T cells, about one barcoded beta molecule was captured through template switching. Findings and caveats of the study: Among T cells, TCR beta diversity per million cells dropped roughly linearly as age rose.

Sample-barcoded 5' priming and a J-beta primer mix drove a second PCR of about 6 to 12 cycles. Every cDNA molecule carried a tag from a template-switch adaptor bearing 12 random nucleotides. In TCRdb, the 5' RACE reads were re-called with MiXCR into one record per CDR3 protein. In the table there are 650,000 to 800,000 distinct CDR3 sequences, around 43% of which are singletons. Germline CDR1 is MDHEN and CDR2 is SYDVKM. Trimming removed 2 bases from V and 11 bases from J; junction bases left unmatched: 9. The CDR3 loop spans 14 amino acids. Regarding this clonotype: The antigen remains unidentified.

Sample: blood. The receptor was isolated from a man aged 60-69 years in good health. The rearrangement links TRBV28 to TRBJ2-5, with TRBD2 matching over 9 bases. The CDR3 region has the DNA TGTGCCAGCAGTTTACCTAGCGGGGCGCTGGAGCAGTACTTC. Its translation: CASSLPSGALEQYF.